This T cell receptor (beta chain) came from a study of blood T cells in healthy people across ages. The V gene lost 4 bases and the J gene lost 8 bases, with 20 bases spanning the gap. The CDR3 spans 14 residues. Germline CDR1 reads SQVTM; CDR2 reads ANQGSEA. This clonotype was detected a few times. Primers used in a second PCR of roughly 7 to 12 cycles were a sample-barcoded 5' primer and a J-beta primer mix. MiXCR, run by TCRdb on the 5' RACE reads, gives a single entry per CDR3 protein. In the table there are fewer than 600,000 distinct CDR3 sequences, roughly a quarter of which are singletons. In addition, the sample was reused for a study of T cells of mothers and their children. From that study: Each 15 ul cDNA reaction used approximately 1.5 ug RNA; all RNA was used.

This sequence joins TRBV29-1 and TRBJ1-2, with D tentatively TRBD1 (5 bases). The clonotype was recovered from a boy between 2 and 10 years old in good health. The sample consisted of blood. In DNA, the CDR3 is TGCAGCGTTGCGGGACCGGGTACTTCCACGGGCTACACCTTC. This sequence encodes CSVAGPGTSTGYTF.